The T cell receptor beta chain described here comes from a study of cytomegalovirus exposure and HLA in healthy donors. PCR primers comprised 60 Vbeta and 13 Jbeta primers. Sequenced by immunoSEQ multiplex PCR; TCRdb stores in-frame clones only, minus some. The sample shows hundreds of thousands of clones, over 80% of them seen only once. J gave up 4 bases and V 1 base, and 4 bases lay outside the gene matches. Germline CDR1 and CDR2: SGHAT and FQDESV (reference sequence). This CDR3 is 16 amino acids long. The sample taken for sequencing was PBMCs. V gene TRBV11-1 combines with J gene TRBJ2-1; 10 nucleotides line up with TRBD2. The TCR sequence derives from a boy younger than 10 in good health and CMV-seronegative. This CDR3 is CASSLGASGSYNEQFF. CDR3 nucleotides: TGTGCCAGCAGCTTAGGGGCTAGCGGGAGTTACAATGAGCAGTTCTTC.